In its sample, the clone carrying this T cell receptor beta chain was seen once. The antigen is not known. Germline values: CDR1 SGHDT, CDR2 YYEEEE. This CDR3 contains 18 residues. V gave up 3 bases and J gave up 3 bases; unmatched junction bases: 18. The data were obtained in a study of T cell repertoires in cytomegalovirus infection. Each CDR3 protein is one row after TCRdb ran MiXCR on the reads. The sample has about 890,000 distinct CDR3 sequences, approximately 31% seen once. The clonotype comes from a human donor in good health (CMV status not recorded). Some clones in this sample may be carry-over from other donors' samples. The chain employs TRBV5-6 and TRBJ2-7, with 7 bases aligning to TRBD1. The sequenced sample was cultured CD8+ T cells from PBMCs, obtained from culture after CMV antigen stimulation. The CDR3 loop reads CASSSLASHRGLLYEQYV. The CDR3 coding sequence is TGTGCCAGCAGCTCTCTAGCTTCTCACAGGGGTCTCCTCTACGAGCAGTACGTC.